This T cell receptor beta chain was identified during a study of blood T cell repertoires in COVID-19. The CDR3 runs to 14 residues. Germline lookup yields CDR1 MNHEY and CDR2 SMNVEV (reference sequence). Trimming stripped 7 bases from V and 2 bases from J, with 14 bases between. Profiled with immunoSEQ multiplex PCR; TCRdb holds only in-frame clones, not every one. The repertoire holds a few hundred thousand clones, with 75% to 85% as singletons. Recovery among Cohort 3 donors was established by two negative PCRs, clearance, or symptom resolution. This sequence originates from a middle-aged man who had recovered from COVID-19. The V and J genes are TRBV27 and TRBJ1-2; D is possibly TRBD1 (6 bases). The specimen sequenced was PBMCs or T cells enriched from blood (not recorded which). Written as DNA, the CDR3 is TGTGCCAGCATGCCTCAGGGGTTCAACTATGGCTACACCTTC. It translates to CASMPQGFNYGYTF.